The 29 T cell receptor beta chains below come from one sample, sequenced in a study of T cells in localized non-small cell lung cancer (dated by TCRdb to between 2020 and 2021). The library was built by means of the immunoSEQ multiplex PCR assay. Not all clones reach the TCRdb copy of this immuneACCESS table, which keeps in-frame sequences only. Checked studies attribute under half of the gap to unresolved V genes and leave the rest unexplained. This sample is represented by more than 70,000 clones; around four fifths of them were singletons. The top ten clonotypes cover 2.8% of the sample. The sample here was peripheral blood, taken before any cancer treatment. The receptors originated from a man aged 40-75 years with stage I lung adenocarcinoma.

J is TRBJ1-4 and V is TRBV2; 9 nucleotides line up with TRBD1. Germline V lookup: CDR1 SNHLY, CDR2 FYNNEI. The J segment lost 5 bases and the V segment lost 7 bases, leaving 5 bases of the junction unmatched. CDR3 size: 14 residues. This CDR3 is CASIRTGVNEKLFF. For the CDR3, the DNA is TGTGCCAGCATAAGGACAGGGGTAAATGAAAAACTGTTTTTT.

This rearrangement joins TRBV28 to TRBJ2-1; possible D gene TRBD2, 6 bases. The CDR3 consists of 17 residues. V was shortened by 2 bases and J by 0 bases, with 14 bases between the two germline ends. Germline values: CDR1 MDHEN, CDR2 SYDVKM. CDR3 sequence (DNA): TGTGCCAGCAGTTTACGGGGACTCACTCGCTCCTACAATGAGCAGTTCTTC. This encodes CASSLRGLTRSYNEQFF.

The CDR3 DNA follows: TGTGCCAGCAGCCCGGACGGTAACTATGGCTACACCTTC. Its protein product is CASSPDGNYGYTF. V usage is TRBV7-3 and J usage is TRBJ1-2; D not resolved. Germline loops: CDR1 SGHTA, CDR2 FQGTGA. CDR3 length: 13 amino acids. Trimming took off 5 bases at V and 1 base at J, with 8 bases between the two ends.

This clone was detected only once. This chain's CDR3 is CASLQNLAKNIQYF. CDR3 sequence (DNA): TGTGCCAGCCTACAGAACCTAGCCAAAAACATTCAGTACTTC. The chain links TRBV2 to TRBJ2-4; D not resolved. Germline CDR1 reads SNHLY; CDR2 reads FYNNEI. V was shortened by 8 bases and J by 0 bases, with 11 bases between the two germline ends. CDR3 length equals 14 residues.

This rearrangement joins TRBV18 to TRBJ1-1, with D tentatively TRBD1 (5 bases). Germline loops: CDR1 KGHSH, CDR2 LQKENI. V was pared by 6 bases and J by 3 bases, with 11 bases between. This CDR3 comprises 13 residues. The CDR3 DNA sequence: TGTGCCAGCTCCTCTGGCAGGGACACTGAAGCTTTCTTT. It specifies CASSSGRDTEAFF. The full variable domain, completed using reference TRBV18 and TRBJ1-1, is NAGVMQNPRHLVRRRGQEARLRCSPMKGHSHVYWYRQLPEEGLKFMVYLQKENIIDESGMPKERFSAEFPKEGPSILRIQQVVRGDSAAYFCASSSGRDTEAFFGQGTRLTVV.

This clone was counted only a few times. This chain uses TRBV27 with TRBJ1-1, with D possibly matching TRBD1 (5 bases). Looked up from germline, CDR1 is MNHEY and CDR2 is SMNVEV (reference sequence). V dropped 6 bases and J dropped 2 bases, with 10 bases sitting between them. CDR3 length: 13 residues. CDR3: CASSPTVNTEAFF. CDR3 nucleotides: TGTGCCAGCAGCCCGACAGTAAACACTGAAGCTTTCTTT.

This rearrangement joins TRBV7-3 to TRBJ2-3, with a possible D match to TRBD2 (5 bases). V lost 2 bases, J lost 8 bases, and 17 bases lay in between. The CDR3 runs to 15 residues. Germline V gene sequence: CDR1 SGHTA, CDR2 FQGTGA. The CDR3 reads CASSLVALEAGTQYF. The CDR3 nucleotides read TGTGCCAGCAGCTTAGTCGCATTGGAGGCGGGTACGCAGTATTTT.

The chain recombines TRBV19 with TRBJ1-5; no reliable D call. The CDR3 contains 16 residues. Germline assignment: CDR1 LNHDA and CDR2 SQIVND (reference sequence). The V gene lost 5 bases and the J gene lost 0 bases, with 14 bases spanning the gap. CDR3: CASSLFSGNSNQPQHF. CDR3 nucleotide sequence: TGTGCCAGTAGTCTCTTCTCAGGTAATAGCAATCAGCCCCAGCATTTT.

V and J are TRBV7-3 and TRBJ2-3; D gene uncertain. Germline-derived CDR1 and CDR2 are SGHTA and FQGTGA. V lost 5 bases, J lost 2 bases, and 8 bases lay in between. The CDR3 covers 13 residues. CDR3 coding DNA: TGTGCCAGCAGCACGATTTCCACAGATACGCAGTATTTT. Encoded protein: CASSTISTDTQYF.

To note about this clone: One junction end does not reproduce the germline sequence, and a read error may be involved. The J gene is TRBJ2-4, the V gene TRBV19, with 8 bases matching TRBD2. This CDR3 comprises 13 residues. Germline lookup yields CDR1 LNHDA and CDR2 SQIVND (reference sequence). The CDR3 coding sequence is TGCGCTACTACTACGGGGGGGATTAACATTCAGTACTTC. Residues: CATTTGGINIQYF.

The CDR3: CASSSISGNEQFF. CDR3 bases: TGTGCCAGCAGCAGTATTAGCGGCAATGAGCAGTTCTTC. The chain has TRBV5-4 and TRBJ2-1, with D possibly matching TRBD2 (6 bases). This CDR3 contains 13 residues. The germline gives CDR1 SGHNT, CDR2 YYREEE (reference sequence). Trimming cost V 4 bases and J 6 bases, with 11 bases left between them.

The rearrangement joins TRBV5-1 to TRBJ2-5; 8 bases are a match to TRBD2. This CDR3 contains 17 residues. With V trimmed by 1 base and J by 1 base, 9 bases remained unmatched. Germline V gives CDR1 SGHRS, CDR2 YFSETQ. This CDR3 is CASSLMGRLAGQETQYF. CDR3 in DNA: TGCGCCAGCAGCTTGATGGGAAGGCTAGCGGGCCAAGAGACCCAGTACTTC.

The chain employs TRBV7-3 and TRBJ1-1, with a tentative D call TRBD1 (6 bases). Trimming removed 6 bases from V and 0 bases from J, with 14 bases in between. The germline CDR1 and CDR2 sequences are SGHTA and FQGTGA. The CDR3 has 15 amino acids. As DNA, the CDR3 is TGTGCCAGCAGACGAGTAGCAGGGGTGAACACTGAAGCTTTCTTT. Translating it yields CASRRVAGVNTEAFF.

This clone came up a few times. This chain uses TRBV6-6 with TRBJ1-1, with no clear D. Deletions cut 5 bases from V and 2 bases from J, with 6 bases between. CDR3 length: 12 amino acids. Germline loops: CDR1 MNHNY, CDR2 SVGAGI (reference sequence). This CDR3 reads CASSLLNTEAFF. In DNA form, the CDR3 reads TGTGCCAGCAGTCTCCTAAACACTGAAGCTTTCTTT.

The chain recombines TRBV2 with TRBJ2-5, with TRBD2 matching 8 bases. The ends lost 5 bases at V and 2 bases at J; junction bases unmatched: 10. The CDR3 is 16 residues long. CDR1 is SNHLY and CDR2 is FYNNEI in the germline V gene. CDR3 loop: CASSRTSRRSQETQYF. The CDR3, as DNA: TGTGCCAGCAGTCGGACTAGCCGAAGGTCTCAAGAGACCCAGTACTTC.

This clone was counted a single time. CDR3 amino acids: CASTFRYGRSNYGYTF. The CDR3 region has the DNA TGTGCCAGCACCTTCCGGTACGGGAGAAGCAACTATGGCTACACCTTC. This chain joins TRBV5-6 and TRBJ1-2, with D uncertain. Germline V lookup: CDR1 SGHDT, CDR2 YYEEEE. The CDR3 runs to 16 residues. V lost 6 bases, J lost 2 bases, and 20 bases lay in between. The full variable domain, its missing parts supplied by reference TRBV5-6 and TRBJ1-2, is DAGVTQSPTHLIKTRGQQVTLRCSPKSGHDTVSWYQQALGQGPQFIFQYYEEEERQRGNFPDRFSGHQFPNYSSELNVNALLLGDSALYLCASTFRYGRSNYGYTFGSGTRLTVV.

V usage is TRBV5-8 and J usage is TRBJ2-1; D call uncertain. Trimming removed 7 bases from V and 0 bases from J, with 14 bases in between. Germline CDR1 is SGHTS and CDR2 is YDEGEE. This CDR3 spans 15 amino acids. CDR3 sequence (DNA): TGTGCCAGCCTATGGACCAGATCCTCCTACAATGAGCAGTTCTTC. Translated, it gives CASLWTRSSYNEQFF.

The genes are TRBV5-6 and TRBJ1-3, with TRBD1 identical over 8 bases. This CDR3 has 16 residues. Germline lookup yields CDR1 SGHDT and CDR2 YYEEEE. V was clipped by 1 base and J by 8 bases; unmatched bases: 11. The CDR3 DNA follows: TGTGCCAGCAGCTTGTGGACAGGGCCTCGAGGAGACACCATATATTTT. It encodes CASSLWTGPRGDTIYF.

The chain combines TRBV7-2 with TRBJ1-2; D gene unclear. V was cut by 4 bases and J by 6 bases, with 15 bases left in between. The CDR3 is 14 residues long. Germline V gene data show CDR1 as SGHTA and CDR2 as FQGNSA. The CDR3 nucleotides read TGTGCCAGCAGCTATGAGGGCGACGTAAATGGCTACACCTTC. Protein product: CASSYEGDVNGYTF.

The chain links TRBV27 to TRBJ1-2; tentative D call: TRBD1 (5 bases). Germline V lookup: CDR1 MNHEY, CDR2 SMNVEV (reference sequence). Trimming removed 6 bases at V and 7 bases at J, with 15 bases between. This CDR3 comprises 13 residues. This CDR3 reads CASSWGGSSGYTF. The CDR3 DNA reads as TGTGCCAGCAGCTGGGGGGGTAGCTCTGGCTACACCTTC.

The CDR3: CASSMGRRTDTQYF. The CDR3 DNA follows: TGTGCCAGCAGCATGGGACGTCGCACAGATACGCAGTATTTT. J is TRBJ2-3 and V is TRBV13; D may correspond to TRBD1 or TRBD2 (5 bases each). Germline V gene data show CDR1 as PRHDT and CDR2 as FYEKMQ (reference sequence). The V and J ends lost 5 bases and 1 base respectively, with 10 bases between them. This CDR3 has 14 amino acids.

The CDR3 DNA sequence: TGCGCCAGCAGCCAAGTTAGCACCGGGGAGCTGTTTTTT. It yields the protein CASSQVSTGELFF. The chain links TRBV4-1 to TRBJ2-2, with D uncertain. The CDR3 extends over 13 amino acids. V dropped 1 base and J dropped 4 bases, with 4 bases sitting between them. Germline V gene sequence: CDR1 MGHRA, CDR2 YSYEKL.

This clone has only one observation. This rearrangement joins TRBV7-6 to TRBJ2-2; 8 bases match TRBD2. J gave up 0 bases and V 5 bases, and 8 bases lay outside the gene matches. The CDR3 is 17 amino acids. Germline V lookup: CDR1 SGHVS, CDR2 FNYEAQ. This CDR3 is CASSTSGGFANTGELFF. Here the CDR3 DNA reads TGTGCCAGCAGCACCTCGGGGGGGTTCGCGAACACCGGGGAGCTGTTTTTT.

The chain employs TRBV7-8 and TRBJ2-2; D is perhaps TRBD2 (6 bases). Trimming stripped 2 bases from V and 5 bases from J, with 15 bases between. The CDR3 covers 16 residues. The V gene's germline CDR1 is SGHVS and CDR2 FQNEAQ. CDR3 sequence: CASSLRPSAGTGELFF. Here the CDR3 DNA reads TGTGCCAGCAGCTTAAGACCGAGCGCGGGGACCGGGGAGCTGTTTTTT.

This chain uses TRBV2 with TRBJ2-7; tentatively, D is TRBD1 (5 bases). V lost 7 bases and J 3 bases, leaving 16 bases between the germline ends. Germline V gene sequence: CDR1 SNHLY, CDR2 FYNNEI. The CDR3 is 14 amino acids. The CDR3 DNA reads TGTGCCAGCAATGATGGACACGCCAGCTACGAGCAGTACTTC. It translates to CASNDGHASYEQYF.

The chain recombines TRBV6-5 with TRBJ1-1, with 7 bases that match TRBD1. V shed 4 bases, J shed 7 bases, and the junction held 9 bases outside the gene matches. This CDR3 has 14 residues. Germline lookup yields CDR1 MNHEY and CDR2 SVGAGI. CDR3 bases: TGTGCCAGCAGTTCCCGACAGGGAGGCGGTGAAGCTTTCTTT. Amino acid sequence: CASSSRQGGGEAFF.

The chain links TRBV5-1 to TRBJ1-3; no firm D call. The CDR3 is 16 residues long. Per germline, CDR1 SGHRS and CDR2 YFSETQ. Trimming removed 0 bases from V and 4 bases from J, with 14 bases in between. CDR3 DNA sequence: TGCGCCAGCAGCTTGGCCGGATCCGGTTACGGAAACACCATATATTTT. Translating gives CASSLAGSGYGNTIYF.

This chain links TRBV28 with TRBJ2-2, with D possibly matching TRBD2 (5 bases). The CDR3 covers 14 residues. V was pared by 7 bases and J by 5 bases, with 14 bases between. Germline loops: CDR1 MDHEN, CDR2 SYDVKM. The chain's CDR3 is CASTPWTRTGELFF. The CDR3 DNA is TGTGCCAGCACCCCCTGGACTCGGACCGGGGAGCTGTTTTTT. Full variable domain (outside the CDR3, taken from reference TRBV28 and TRBJ2-2): DVKVTQSSRYLVKRTGEKVFLECVQDMDHENMFWYRQDPGLGLRLIYFSYDVKMKEKGDIPEGYSVSREKKERFSLILESASTNQTSMYLCASTPWTRTGELFFGEGSRLTVL.

The chain carries TRBV7-2 and TRBJ2-1; D may match TRBD1 or TRBD2 (6 bases each). The CDR3 runs to 14 residues. Trimming pared 6 bases from V and 2 bases from J, leaving 11 bases between. In germline, CDR1 is SGHTA, CDR2 FQGNSA. CDR3: CASRRGGPYNEQFF. CDR3 DNA: TGTGCCAGCAGACGAGGGGGGCCCTACAATGAGCAGTTCTTC.